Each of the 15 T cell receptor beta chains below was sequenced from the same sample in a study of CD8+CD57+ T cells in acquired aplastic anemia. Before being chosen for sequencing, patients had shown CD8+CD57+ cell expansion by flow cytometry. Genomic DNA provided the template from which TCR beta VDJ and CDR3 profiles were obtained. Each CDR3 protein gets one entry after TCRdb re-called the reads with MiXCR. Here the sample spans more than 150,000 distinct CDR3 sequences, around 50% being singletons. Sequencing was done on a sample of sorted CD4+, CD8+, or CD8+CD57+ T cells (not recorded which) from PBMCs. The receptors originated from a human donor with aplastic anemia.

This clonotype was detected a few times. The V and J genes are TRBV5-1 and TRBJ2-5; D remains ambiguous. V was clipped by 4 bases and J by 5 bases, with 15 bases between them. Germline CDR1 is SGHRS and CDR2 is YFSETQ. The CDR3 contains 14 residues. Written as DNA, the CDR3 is TGCGCCAGCAGCGCGGACGAAAGTGGGGAGACCCAGTACTTC. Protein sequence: CASSADESGETQYF.

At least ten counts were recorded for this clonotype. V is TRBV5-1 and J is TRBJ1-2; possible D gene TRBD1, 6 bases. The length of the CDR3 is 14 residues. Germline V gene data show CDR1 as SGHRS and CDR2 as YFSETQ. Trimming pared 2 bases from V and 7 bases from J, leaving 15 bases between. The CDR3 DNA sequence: TGCGCCAGCAGCTTACAGGGACCCTCGGGTGGCTACACCTTC. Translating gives CASSLQGPSGGYTF.

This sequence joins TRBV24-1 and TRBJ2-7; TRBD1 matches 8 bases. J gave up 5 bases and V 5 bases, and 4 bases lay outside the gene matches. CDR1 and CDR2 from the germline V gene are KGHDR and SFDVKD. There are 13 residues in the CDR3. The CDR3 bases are TGTGCCACCAGTGGACAGGGGTCTAACGAGCAGTACTTC. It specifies CATSGQGSNEQYF.

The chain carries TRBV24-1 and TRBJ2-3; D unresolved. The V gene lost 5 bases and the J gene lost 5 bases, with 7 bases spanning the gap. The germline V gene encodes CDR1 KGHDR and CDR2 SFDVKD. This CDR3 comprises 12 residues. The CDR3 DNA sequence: TGTGCCACCAGTGTTCGAGGAGATACGCAGTATTTT. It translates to CATSVRGDTQYF.

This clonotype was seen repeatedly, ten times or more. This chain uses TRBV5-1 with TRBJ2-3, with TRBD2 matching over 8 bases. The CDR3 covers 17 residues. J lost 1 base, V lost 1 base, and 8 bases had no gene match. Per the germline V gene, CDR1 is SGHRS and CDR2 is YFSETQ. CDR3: CASSLRTTGGRTDTQYF. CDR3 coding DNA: TGCGCCAGCAGCTTGAGGACTACGGGGGGGCGCACAGATACGCAGTATTTT.

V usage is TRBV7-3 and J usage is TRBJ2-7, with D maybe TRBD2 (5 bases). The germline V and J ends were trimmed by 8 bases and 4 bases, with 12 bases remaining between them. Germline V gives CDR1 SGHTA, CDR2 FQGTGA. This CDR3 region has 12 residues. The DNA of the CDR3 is TGTGCCAGCGGGGATTCGGGGTACGAGCAGTACTTC. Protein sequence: CASGDSGYEQYF.

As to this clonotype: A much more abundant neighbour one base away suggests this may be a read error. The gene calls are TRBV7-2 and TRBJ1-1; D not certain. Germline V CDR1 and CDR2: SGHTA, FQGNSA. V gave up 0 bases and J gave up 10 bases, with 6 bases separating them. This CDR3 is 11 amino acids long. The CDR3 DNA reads TGTGCCAGCAGCTTAGCGGGTTTAGCTTTCTTT. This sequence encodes CASSLAGLAFF.

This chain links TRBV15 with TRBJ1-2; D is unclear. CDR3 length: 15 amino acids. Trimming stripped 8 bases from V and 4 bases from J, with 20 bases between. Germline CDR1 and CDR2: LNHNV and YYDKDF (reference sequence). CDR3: CATRTSQNSGYGYTF. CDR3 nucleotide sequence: TGTGCCACCCGAACCTCGCAAAATTCGGGCTATGGCTACACCTTC.

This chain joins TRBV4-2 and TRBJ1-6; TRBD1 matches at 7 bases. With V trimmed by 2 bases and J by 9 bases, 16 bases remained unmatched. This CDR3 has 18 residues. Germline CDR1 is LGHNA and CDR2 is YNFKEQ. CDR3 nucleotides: TGTGCCAGCAGCCAATTCGGGAGCGCGACAGGGAGGATTTCACCCCTCCACTTT. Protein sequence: CASSQFGSATGRISPLHF.

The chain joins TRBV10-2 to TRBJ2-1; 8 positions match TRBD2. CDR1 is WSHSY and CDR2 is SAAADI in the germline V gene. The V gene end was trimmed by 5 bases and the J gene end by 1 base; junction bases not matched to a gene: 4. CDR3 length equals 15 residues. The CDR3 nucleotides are TGCGCCAGCAGTTTACTAGCGGCTTCCTACAATGAGCAGTTCTTC. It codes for CASSLLAASYNEQFF.

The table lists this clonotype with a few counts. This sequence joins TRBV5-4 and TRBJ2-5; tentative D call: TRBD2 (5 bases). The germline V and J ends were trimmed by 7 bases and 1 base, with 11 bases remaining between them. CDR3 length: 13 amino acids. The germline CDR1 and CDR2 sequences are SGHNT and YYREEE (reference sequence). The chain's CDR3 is CASHWTGQETQYF. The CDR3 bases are TGTGCCAGCCACTGGACTGGCCAAGAGACCCAGTACTTC.

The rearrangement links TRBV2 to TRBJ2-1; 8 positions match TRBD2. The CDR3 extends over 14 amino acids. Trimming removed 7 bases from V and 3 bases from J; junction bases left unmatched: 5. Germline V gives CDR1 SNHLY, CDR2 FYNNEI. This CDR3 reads CASKAGGHYNEQFF. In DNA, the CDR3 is TGTGCCAGCAAGGCGGGAGGACACTACAATGAGCAGTTCTTC.

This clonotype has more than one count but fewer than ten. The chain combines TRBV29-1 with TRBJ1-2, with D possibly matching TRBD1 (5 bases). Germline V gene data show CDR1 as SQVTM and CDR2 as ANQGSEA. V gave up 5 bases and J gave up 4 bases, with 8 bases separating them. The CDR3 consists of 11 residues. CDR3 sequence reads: CSVRDLYGYTF. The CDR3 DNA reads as TGCAGCGTTAGGGACCTCTATGGCTACACCTTC.

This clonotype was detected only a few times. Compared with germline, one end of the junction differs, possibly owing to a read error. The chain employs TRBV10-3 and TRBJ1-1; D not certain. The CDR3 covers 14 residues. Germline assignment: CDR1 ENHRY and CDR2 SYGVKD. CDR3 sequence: CASSSPSRNTEAFF. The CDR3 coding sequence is TGTGCCAGCAGTTCCCCGAGCAGGAACACTGAAGCTTTCTTT.

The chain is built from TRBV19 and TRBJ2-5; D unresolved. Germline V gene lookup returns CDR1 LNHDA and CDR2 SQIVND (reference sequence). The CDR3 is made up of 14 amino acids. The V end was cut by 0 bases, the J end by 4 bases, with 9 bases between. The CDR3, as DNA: TGTGCCAGTAGTATAGACCGGGCCCGAGAGACCCAGTACTTC. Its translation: CASSIDRARETQYF.